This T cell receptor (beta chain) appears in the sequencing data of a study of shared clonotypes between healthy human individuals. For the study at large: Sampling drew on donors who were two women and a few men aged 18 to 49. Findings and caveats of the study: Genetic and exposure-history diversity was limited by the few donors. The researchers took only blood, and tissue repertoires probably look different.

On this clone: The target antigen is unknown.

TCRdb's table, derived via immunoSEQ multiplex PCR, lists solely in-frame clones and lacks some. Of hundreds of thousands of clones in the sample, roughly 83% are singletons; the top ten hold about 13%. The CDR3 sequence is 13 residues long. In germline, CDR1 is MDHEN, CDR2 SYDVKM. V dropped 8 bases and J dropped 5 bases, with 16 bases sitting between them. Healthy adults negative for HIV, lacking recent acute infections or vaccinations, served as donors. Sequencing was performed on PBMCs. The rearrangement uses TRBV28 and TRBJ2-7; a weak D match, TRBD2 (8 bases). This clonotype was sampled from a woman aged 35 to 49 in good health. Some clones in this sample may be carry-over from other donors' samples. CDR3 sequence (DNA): TGTGCCAGCGAGCCGGGGGGGACAGACGAGCAGTACTTC. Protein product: CASEPGGTDEQYF.